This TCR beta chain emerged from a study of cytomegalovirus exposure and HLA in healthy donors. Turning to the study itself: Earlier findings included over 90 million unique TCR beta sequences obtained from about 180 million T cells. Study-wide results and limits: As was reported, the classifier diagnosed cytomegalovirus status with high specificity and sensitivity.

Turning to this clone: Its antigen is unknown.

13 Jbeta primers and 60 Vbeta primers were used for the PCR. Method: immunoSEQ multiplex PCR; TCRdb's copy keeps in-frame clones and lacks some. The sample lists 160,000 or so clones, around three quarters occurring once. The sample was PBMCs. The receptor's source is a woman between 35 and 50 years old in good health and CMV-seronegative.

CDR3 loop: CASSQAPGLAGGLPEFF. CDR3 nucleotide sequence: TGCGCCAGCAGCCAAGCTCCGGGACTAGCGGGAGGCCTCCCGGAGTTCTTC. J is TRBJ2-1 and V is TRBV4-1; 15 nucleotides line up with TRBD2. This CDR3 comprises 17 residues. Germline V CDR1 and CDR2: MGHRA, YSYEKL. V shed 1 base and J 14 bases; nucleotides not matched to a gene: 12.